A selection of T cell receptor beta chains follows, all from one sample in a study of cytomegalovirus exposure and HLA in healthy donors. Generated by immunoSEQ multiplex PCR, the TCRdb table keeps only in-frame clones and is missing some. The sample has about 98,000 clones, roughly two thirds seen once. The sequencing input was PBMCs. These TCRs come from a man over 45 in good health and CMV-seronegative. Both conserved end residues are part of each CDR3. A D gene is named only where the DNA matches it firmly. A row's size may be missing; if present it is once, few, many or a size class.

CDR3 length	D gene	clone size	J gene	V gene	CDR3 DNA	CDR3 protein
11	-	few	TRBJ1-1	TRBV19	TGTGCCAGTCTGCGGTACACTGAAGCTTTCTTT	CASLRYTEAFF
14	-	few	TRBJ1-4	TRBV7-9	TGTGCCAGCAGCTTAGGGCAGGGGCACGAAAAACTGTTTTTT	CASSLGQGHEKLFF
15	TRBD1	-	TRBJ1-5	TRBV28	TGTGCCAGCAGTTTGTTCAGGGGGCTCCCTCAGCCCCAGCATTTT	CASSLFRGLPQPQHF
15	-	-	TRBJ1-2	TRBV5-1	TGCGCCAGCAGCTTGGGCGGGACCACTAACCATGGCTACACCTTC	CASSLGGTTNHGYTF
16	-	-	TRBJ2-7	TRBV5-1	TGCGCCAGCAGCTTTTTAGGGTGGGACAATCACTACGAGCAGTACTTC	CASSFLGWDNHYEQYF
13	-	-	TRBJ1-2	TRBV5-1	TGCGCCAGCAGCTTCATGGACAGCCATGGCTACACCTTC	CASSFMDSHGYTF
17	-	-	TRBJ1-6	TRBV6-1	TGTGCCAGCAGTGGCCGGGACACCCGGGCGGAAAATTCACCCCTCCACTTT	CASSGRDTRAENSPLHF
15	-	-	TRBJ1-2	TRBV15	TGTGCCACCAGCAGAGTAGTAGGGGCTAACTATGGCTACACCTTC	CATSRVVGANYGYTF
15	-	-	TRBJ2-5	TRBV11-1	TGTGCCAGCAGCTCTGCACCCGGACTATGGGAGACCCAGTACTTC	CASSSAPGLWETQYF
17	TRBD1	-	TRBJ1-1	TRBV5-1	TGCGCCAGCAGCTTGTCCGGGCCGGGACAGGGTTTCGCTGAAGCTTTCTTT	CASSLSGPGQGFAEAFF
17	TRBD2	few	TRBJ2-7	TRBV29-1	TGCAGCGTCCTATTGGTGAAGACTAGCGGGAGGGGAGGCGAGCAGTACTTC	CSVLLVKTSGRGGEQYF
15	-	-	TRBJ2-6	TRBV2	TGTGCCAGCAGAACTAGTTTTTCTGGGGCCAACGTCCTGACTTTC	CASRTSFSGANVLTF
14	-	few	TRBJ1-6	TRBV6-6	TGTGCCAGCAGAGATCAGGGAACAAATTCACCCCTCCACTTT	CASRDQGTNSPLHF
15	TRBD1	-	TRBJ1-2	TRBV19	TGTGCCAGTAGTAGTGATTCCGGGACAGGCTATGGCTACACCTTC	CASSSDSGTGYGYTF
13	TRBD2	-	TRBJ2-7	TRBV11-2	TGTGCCAGCAGCTTAGCGGGGGGGCCCGAGCAGTACTTC	CASSLAGGPEQYF
12	-	-	TRBJ2-3	TRBV28	TGTGCCAGCAGTTTCATGTCAGATACGCAGTATTTT	CASSFMSDTQYF
13	-	-	TRBJ1-2	TRBV7-7	TGTGCTAGCAGTTTACGACCGGGACTCGAAGTCGCCTTC	CASSLRPGLEVAF